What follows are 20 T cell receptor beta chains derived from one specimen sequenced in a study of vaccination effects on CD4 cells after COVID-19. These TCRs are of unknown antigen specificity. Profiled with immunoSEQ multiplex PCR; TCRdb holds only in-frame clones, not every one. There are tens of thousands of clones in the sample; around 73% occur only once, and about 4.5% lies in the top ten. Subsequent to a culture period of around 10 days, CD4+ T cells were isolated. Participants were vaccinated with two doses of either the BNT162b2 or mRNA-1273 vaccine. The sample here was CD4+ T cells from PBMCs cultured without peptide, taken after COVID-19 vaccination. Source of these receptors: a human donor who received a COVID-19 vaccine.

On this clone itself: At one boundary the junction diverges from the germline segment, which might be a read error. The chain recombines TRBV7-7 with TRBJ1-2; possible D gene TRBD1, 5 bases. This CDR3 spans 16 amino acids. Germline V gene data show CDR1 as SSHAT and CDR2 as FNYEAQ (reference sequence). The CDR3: CASSHHSRDPFYGYTF. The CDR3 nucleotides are TGTGCTAGCAGCCACCACAGTAGGGACCCCTTCTATGGCTACACCTTC. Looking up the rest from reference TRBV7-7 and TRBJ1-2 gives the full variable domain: GAGVSQSPRYKVTKRGQDVTLRCDPISSHATLYWYQQALGQGPEFLTYFNYEAQPDKSGLPSDRFSAERPEGSISTLTIQRTEQRDSAMYRCASSHHSRDPFYGYTFGSGTRLTVV.

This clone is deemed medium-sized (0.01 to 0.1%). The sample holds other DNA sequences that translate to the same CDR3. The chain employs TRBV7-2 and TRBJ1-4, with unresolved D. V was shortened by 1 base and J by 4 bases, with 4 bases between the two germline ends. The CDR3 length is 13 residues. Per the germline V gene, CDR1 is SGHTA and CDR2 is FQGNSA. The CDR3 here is CASSLELNEKLFF. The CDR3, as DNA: TGTGCCAGCAGCTTAGAGCTTAATGAAAAACTGTTTTTT.

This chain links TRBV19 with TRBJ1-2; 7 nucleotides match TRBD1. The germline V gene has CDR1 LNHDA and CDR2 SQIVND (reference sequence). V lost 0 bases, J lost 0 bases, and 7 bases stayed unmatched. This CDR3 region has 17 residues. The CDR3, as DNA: TGTGCCAGTAGTATAGAGGTACGGACAGGAGCTAACTATGGCTACACCTTC. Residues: CASSIEVRTGANYGYTF.

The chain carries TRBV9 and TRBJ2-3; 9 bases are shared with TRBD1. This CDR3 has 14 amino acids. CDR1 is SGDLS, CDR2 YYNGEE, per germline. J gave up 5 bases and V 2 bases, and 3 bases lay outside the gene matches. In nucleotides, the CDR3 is TGTGCCAGCAGCGTCGGGACAGGGAAAGATACGCAGTATTTT. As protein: CASSVGTGKDTQYF.

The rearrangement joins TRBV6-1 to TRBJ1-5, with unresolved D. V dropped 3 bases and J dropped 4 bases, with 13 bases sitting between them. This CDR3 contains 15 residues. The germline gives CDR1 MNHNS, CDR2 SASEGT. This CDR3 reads CASSDLTGGNQPQHF. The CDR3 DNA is TGTGCCAGCAGTGACCTCACGGGAGGGAATCAGCCCCAGCATTTT.

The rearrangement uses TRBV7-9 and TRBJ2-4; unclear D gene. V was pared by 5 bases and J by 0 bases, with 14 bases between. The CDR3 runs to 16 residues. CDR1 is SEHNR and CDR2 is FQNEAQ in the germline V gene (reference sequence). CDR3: CASSADGTLAKNIQYF. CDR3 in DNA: TGTGCCAGCAGCGCCGACGGTACCCTAGCCAAAAACATTCAGTACTTC.

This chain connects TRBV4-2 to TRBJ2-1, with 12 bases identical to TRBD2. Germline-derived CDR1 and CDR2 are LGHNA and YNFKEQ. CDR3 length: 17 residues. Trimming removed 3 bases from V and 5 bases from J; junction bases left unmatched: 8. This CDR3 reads CASSQVELAGGDNEQFF. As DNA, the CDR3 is TGTGCCAGCAGCCAGGTTGAACTAGCGGGGGGCGACAATGAGCAGTTCTTC.

The CDR3 DNA sequence: TGTGCCATCAGCGACAGGGCCCTTAACTATGGCTACACCTTC. Translating gives CAISDRALNYGYTF. This sequence joins TRBV10-3 and TRBJ1-2; 7 bases align to TRBD1. Germline V gives CDR1 ENHRY, CDR2 SYGVKD. With 6 bases clipped from V and 1 base from J, the junction kept 5 bases outside the gene matches. The CDR3 spans 14 residues.

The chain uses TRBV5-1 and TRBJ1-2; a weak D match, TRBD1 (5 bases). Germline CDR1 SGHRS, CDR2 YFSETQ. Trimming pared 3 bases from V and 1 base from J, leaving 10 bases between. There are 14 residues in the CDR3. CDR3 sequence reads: CASSSAGSNYGYTF. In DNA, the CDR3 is TGCGCCAGCAGCTCCGCAGGGAGTAACTATGGCTACACCTTC.

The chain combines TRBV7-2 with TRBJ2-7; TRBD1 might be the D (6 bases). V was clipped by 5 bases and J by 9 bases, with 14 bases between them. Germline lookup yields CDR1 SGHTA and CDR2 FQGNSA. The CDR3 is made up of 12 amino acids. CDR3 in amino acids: CASSEGVGGQYF. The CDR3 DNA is TGTGCCAGCAGCGAAGGGGTAGGGGGGCAGTACTTC.

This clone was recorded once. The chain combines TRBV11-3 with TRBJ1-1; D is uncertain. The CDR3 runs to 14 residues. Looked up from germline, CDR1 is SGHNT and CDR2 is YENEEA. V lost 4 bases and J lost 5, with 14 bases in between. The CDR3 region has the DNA TGTGCCAGCAGCTCTCGGAAGGATGGGACTGAAGCTTTCTTT. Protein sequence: CASSSRKDGTEAFF.

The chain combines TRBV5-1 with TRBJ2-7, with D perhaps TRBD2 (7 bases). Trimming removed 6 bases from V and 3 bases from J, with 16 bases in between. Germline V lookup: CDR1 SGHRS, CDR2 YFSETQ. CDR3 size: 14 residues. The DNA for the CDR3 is TGCGCCAGCAAGGGGGGGGTTGGGGTCTACGAGCAGTACTTC. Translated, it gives CASKGGVGVYEQYF.

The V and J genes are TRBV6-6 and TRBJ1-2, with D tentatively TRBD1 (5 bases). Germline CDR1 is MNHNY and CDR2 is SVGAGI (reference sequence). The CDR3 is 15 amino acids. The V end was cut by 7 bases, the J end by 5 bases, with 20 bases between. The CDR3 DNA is TGTGCCAGCACTCGACTACAGGAACGGGGATATGGCTACACCTTC. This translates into CASTRLQERGYGYTF.

CDR3 region: CASSLAGGPYEQYF. The CDR3 nucleotides read TGTGCCAGCAGCTTAGCGGGGGGCCCTTACGAGCAGTACTTC. The rearrangement joins TRBV7-3 to TRBJ2-7, with TRBD2 matching over 8 bases. The CDR3 spans 14 residues. Germline V gives CDR1 SGHTA, CDR2 FQGTGA. Trimming at V came to 2 bases and at J to 4 bases, leaving 4 bases not matched to a gene.

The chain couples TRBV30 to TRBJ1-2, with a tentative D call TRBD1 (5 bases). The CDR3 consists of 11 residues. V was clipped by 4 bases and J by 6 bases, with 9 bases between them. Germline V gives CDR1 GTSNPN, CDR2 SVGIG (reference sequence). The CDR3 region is CAWTGGDGYTF. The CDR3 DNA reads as TGTGCCTGGACCGGGGGGGATGGCTACACCTTC.

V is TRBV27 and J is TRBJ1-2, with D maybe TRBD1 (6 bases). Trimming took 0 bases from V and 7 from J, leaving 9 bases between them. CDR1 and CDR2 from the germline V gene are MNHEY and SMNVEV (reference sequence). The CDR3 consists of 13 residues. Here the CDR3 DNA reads TGTGCCAGCAGTTTATCTGGGACACTTGGCTACACCTTC. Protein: CASSLSGTLGYTF.

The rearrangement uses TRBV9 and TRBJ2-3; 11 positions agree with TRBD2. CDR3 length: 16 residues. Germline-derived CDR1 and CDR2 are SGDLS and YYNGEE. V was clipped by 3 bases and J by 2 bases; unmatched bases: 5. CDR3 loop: CASSATSGVTTDTQYF. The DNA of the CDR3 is TGTGCCAGCAGCGCGACTAGCGGGGTTACCACAGATACGCAGTATTTT.

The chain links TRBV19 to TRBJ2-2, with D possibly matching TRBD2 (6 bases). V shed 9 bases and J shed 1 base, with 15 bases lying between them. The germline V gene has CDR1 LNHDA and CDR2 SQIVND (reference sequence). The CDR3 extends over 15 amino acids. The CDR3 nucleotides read TGTGCCAGCAGCCCGGGACTCAAGAACACCGGGGAGCTGTTTTTT. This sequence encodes CASSPGLKNTGELFF.

The CDR3 reads CASGRSSDWKSYNEQFF. The CDR3 DNA reads as TGTGCTAGCGGTAGGTCGAGTGACTGGAAATCCTACAATGAGCAGTTCTTC. The chain links TRBV12-5 to TRBJ2-1; D is undetermined. The CDR3 contains 17 residues. V gave up 9 bases and J gave up 1 base, with 22 bases separating them. Per germline, CDR1 LGHNT and CDR2 FRNRAP.

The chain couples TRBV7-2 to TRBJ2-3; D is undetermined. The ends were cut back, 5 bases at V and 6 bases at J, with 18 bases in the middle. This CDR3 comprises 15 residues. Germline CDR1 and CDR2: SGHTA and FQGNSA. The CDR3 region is CASSPLRSAVDTQYF. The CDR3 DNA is TGTGCCAGCAGCCCCCTCCGAAGCGCTGTCGATACGCAGTATTTT.